This TCR beta chain was observed in a study of T cells after yellow fever vaccination. This CDR3 has 15 residues. Germline trimming cut 4 bases from V and 0 bases from J; bases unmatched to any gene: 5. The V gene's germline CDR1 is SGHTA and CDR2 FQGNSA. General study results and limits: FACS-sorted repertoires could harbor abundant contaminating bulk-population clonotypes. The secondary response peaked faster, at day 5 versus 15, but was weaker. Among primary-vaccination clones, most reappeared after the booster, at almost 98% for CD4 and around 90% for CD8.

This clonotype was counted only a few times. What it binds is unknown. The TCR cDNA carried a universal primer site and UMIs from 5'RACE template switching. MiXCR, run by TCRdb on the 5' RACE reads, gives a single entry per CDR3 protein. The sample contains about 550,000 distinct CDR3 sequences, roughly 19% of which appear only once. Material: PBMCs, obtained 15 days after the yellow fever booster vaccination. The clonotype originates from a man aged 25 to 40 who received the YFV17D yellow fever vaccine. The chain employs TRBV7-2 and TRBJ2-5; TRBD2 matches 7 bases. CDR3 amino acids: CASSYLGGYQETQYF. CDR3 sequence (DNA): TGTGCCAGCAGCTACCTCGGGGGGTACCAAGAGACCCAGTACTTC.